A single sample is the source of the 32 T cell receptor beta chains below, sequenced in a study of cytomegalovirus exposure and HLA in healthy donors. Sequencing was performed with immunoSEQ multiplex PCR; in TCRdb, only in-frame clones are kept and a portion is missing. The data contain some 170,000 clones, about 89% of them singletons. Specimen: PBMCs. These receptors originate from a man aged 18 to 35 in good health and CMV-seropositive.

This chain connects TRBV9 to TRBJ2-7, with a possible D match to TRBD1 (6 bases). Trimming removed 5 bases at V and 2 bases at J, with 20 bases between. Germline CDR1 is SGDLS and CDR2 is YYNGEE. The CDR3 loop spans 16 amino acids. As DNA, the CDR3 is TGTGCCAGCAGTTCGGAACGTAGGACAGATCCCTACGAGCAGTACTTC. Its protein is CASSSERRTDPYEQYF.

The V and J genes are TRBV6-1 and TRBJ1-1; D might be TRBD1 (5 bases). The CDR3 sequence is 15 residues long. Between the trimmed V and J ends, which lost 3 bases and 1 base, there was a span of 12 bases. Germline values: CDR1 MNHNS, CDR2 SASEGT. The CDR3 DNA sequence: TGTGCCAGCAGTGACTACAGGCGGGGGAACACTGAAGCTTTCTTT. Its translation is CASSDYRRGNTEAFF.

V and J are TRBV13 and TRBJ2-7; 8 bases align to TRBD2. The CDR3 runs to 12 residues. V gave up 6 bases and J gave up 6 bases; unmatched junction bases: 4. CDR1 PRHDT and CDR2 FYEKMQ come from the germline V gene (reference sequence). The DNA for the CDR3 is TGTGCCAGCAGTTCCGGGACTAGCGAGCAGTACTTC. As protein: CASSSGTSEQYF.

V and J are TRBV19 and TRBJ2-1; TRBD1 is a possible D gene (5 bases). Germline loops: CDR1 LNHDA, CDR2 SQIVND (reference sequence). V dropped 5 bases and J dropped 0 bases, with 14 bases sitting between them. The CDR3 runs 16 residues. CDR3 nucleotide sequence: TGTGCCAGTAGTCCCTGGGGCTCGAGCTCCTACAATGAGCAGTTCTTC. It translates to CASSPWGSSSYNEQFF.

This chain links TRBV11-2 with TRBJ2-3; 10 bases match TRBD2. J gave up 2 bases and V 0 bases, and 5 bases lay outside the gene matches. This CDR3 comprises 17 residues. From germline, CDR1 is SGHAT and CDR2 FQNNGV. The CDR3, as DNA: TGTGCCAGCAGCTTAGAGGTACTAGCGGGGAACACAGATACGCAGTATTTT. Protein sequence: CASSLEVLAGNTDTQYF.

V gene TRBV15 combines with J gene TRBJ2-5; TRBD2 matches at 8 bases. The germline V gene has CDR1 LNHNV and CDR2 YYDKDF (reference sequence). Trimming at V came to 5 bases and at J to 5 bases, leaving 4 bases not matched to a gene. The CDR3 is 13 residues long. As DNA, the CDR3 is TGTGCCACCAGCCGGGGGGGCCCCGAGACCCAGTACTTC. Protein product: CATSRGGPETQYF.

The genes are TRBV5-4 and TRBJ1-1, with D possibly TRBD1 on 5 matching bases. CDR1 is SGHNT and CDR2 is YYREEE in the germline V gene (reference sequence). This CDR3 comprises 14 residues. The ends were cut back, 4 bases at V and 5 bases at J, with 15 bases in the middle. The CDR3 coding sequence is TGTGCCAGCAGCGTCGAGTGGGGGGGGACTGAAGCTTTCTTT. Residues: CASSVEWGGTEAFF.

The chain has TRBV7-2 and TRBJ2-3; TRBD2 might be the D (5 bases). The CDR3 consists of 15 residues. Trimming pared 1 base from V and 4 bases from J, leaving 12 bases between. Germline V gene data show CDR1 as SGHTA and CDR2 as FQGNSA. The CDR3 spells CASSLVAPPADTQYF. In DNA form, the CDR3 reads TGTGCCAGCAGCTTAGTAGCGCCCCCCGCAGATACGCAGTATTTT.

This clone was seen only once. The chain uses TRBV18 and TRBJ2-5, with D hard to call. CDR3 length equals 13 residues. Germline V gene data show CDR1 as KGHSH and CDR2 as LQKENI. The V and J ends lost 3 bases and 6 bases respectively, with 11 bases between them. CDR3 DNA sequence: TGTGCCAGCTCACCTACCGAGCTCAAGACCCAGTACTTC. Amino acid sequence: CASSPTELKTQYF.

CDR3 protein: CASSLGGLGTDTQYF. In DNA, the CDR3 is TGTGCCAGCAGCTTAGGCGGTCTGGGCACAGATACGCAGTATTTT. This chain uses TRBV7-8 with TRBJ2-3, with D unresolved. From germline, CDR1 is SGHVS and CDR2 FQNEAQ. Trimming removed 1 base from V and 1 base from J, with 9 bases in between. CDR3 length: 15 amino acids.

The J gene is TRBJ2-1, the V gene TRBV11-2; D perhaps matches TRBD2 (5 bases). The CDR3 loop spans 15 amino acids. Looked up from germline, CDR1 is SGHAT and CDR2 is FQNNGV. The V end was cut by 6 bases, the J end by 0 bases, with 12 bases between. CDR3 region: CASSSPDFSYNEQFF. The CDR3 DNA reads as TGTGCCAGCAGTTCCCCGGACTTCTCCTACAATGAGCAGTTCTTC. The entire variable domain, with the rest obtained from reference TRBV11-2 and TRBJ2-1, is as follows: EAGVAQSPRYKIIEKRQSVAFWCNPISGHATLYWYQQILGQGPKLLIQFQNNGVVDDSQLPKDRFSAERLKGVDSTLKIQPAKLEDSAVYLCASSSPDFSYNEQFFGPGTRLTVL.

This clone occurred once. The chain couples TRBV18 to TRBJ1-1, with 8 bases matching TRBD1. Germline CDR1 and CDR2: KGHSH and LQKENI. The CDR3 spans 15 residues. V lost 3 bases and J lost 0; bases outside the gene matches: 3. The DNA for the CDR3 is TGTGCCAGCTCACCCAGGGGGCCTATGAACACTGAAGCTTTCTTT. Encoded protein: CASSPRGPMNTEAFF.

Here the CDR3 reads CASSSGQGAYEQYF. The CDR3 bases are TGTGCCAGCAGCTCCGGACAGGGGGCCTACGAGCAGTACTTC. The J gene is TRBJ2-7, the V gene TRBV13; 10 nucleotides line up with TRBD1. The CDR3 contains 14 residues. V trimming: 4 bases; J trimming: 2 bases; junction bases outside the gene matches: 2. Germline V lookup: CDR1 PRHDT, CDR2 FYEKMQ (reference sequence).

The V and J genes are TRBV7-2 and TRBJ2-2; 8 nucleotides align to TRBD2. Trimming cost V 6 bases and J 0 bases; bases outside gene matches: 3. This CDR3 spans 15 amino acids. Per the germline V gene, CDR1 is SGHTA and CDR2 is FQGNSA. CDR3 in DNA: TGTGCCAGCAGTCCGGGGGGGGCGAACACCGGGGAGCTGTTTTTT. Translating it yields CASSPGGANTGELFF.

V gene TRBV27 combines with J gene TRBJ2-7, with 8 bases lining up with TRBD1. V gave up 7 bases and J gave up 0 bases; unmatched junction bases: 8. The V gene's germline CDR1 is MNHEY and CDR2 SMNVEV (reference sequence). CDR3 length: 15 residues. The CDR3 DNA reads TGTGCCAGCAACTTGGACAGGGCCACCTCCTACGAGCAGTACTTC. Its protein product is CASNLDRATSYEQYF.

In this sample, this clone turned up a few times. V gene TRBV7-9 combines with J gene TRBJ1-4; TRBD1 matches at 7 bases. The CDR3 sequence is 14 residues long. CDR1 is SEHNR and CDR2 is FQNEAQ in the germline V gene (reference sequence). The J segment lost 6 bases and the V segment lost 3 bases, leaving 4 bases of the junction unmatched. The CDR3: CASSFDRVYEKLFF. DNA of the CDR3: TGTGCCAGCAGCTTCGACAGGGTTTATGAAAAACTGTTTTTT.

The chain's CDR3 is CASSPWGETYEQYF. For the CDR3, the DNA is TGTGCCAGCTCACCTTGGGGGGAGACCTACGAGCAGTACTTC. The rearrangement joins TRBV18 to TRBJ2-7; D possibly corresponds to TRBD2 (6 bases). This CDR3 spans 14 amino acids. Germline V gene data show CDR1 as KGHSH and CDR2 as LQKENI. Trimming removed 3 bases at V and 2 bases at J, with 11 bases between.

This sequence joins TRBV5-4 and TRBJ1-1, with D hard to call. Germline V lookup: CDR1 SGHNT, CDR2 YYREEE (reference sequence). Trimming shortened V by 2 bases and J by 0 bases, and 5 bases separated the two germline ends. CDR3 size: 13 residues. The CDR3: CASSFRLNTEAFF. The CDR3 DNA is TGTGCCAGCAGCTTCAGATTGAACACTGAAGCTTTCTTT.

V usage is TRBV4-1 and J usage is TRBJ1-1; maybe TRBD1 (5 bases). The length of the CDR3 is 14 residues. V was cut by 1 base and J by 0 bases, with 6 bases left in between. In germline, CDR1 is MGHRA, CDR2 YSYEKL. This chain's CDR3 is CASSQGGVNTEAFF. The CDR3 DNA is TGCGCCAGCAGCCAAGGGGGGGTGAACACTGAAGCTTTCTTT.

The chain couples TRBV10-3 to TRBJ2-2; 11 nucleotides agree with TRBD1. V shed 6 bases, J shed 6 bases, and the junction held 3 bases outside the gene matches. The germline V gene has CDR1 ENHRY and CDR2 SYGVKD. The CDR3 has 14 residues. The CDR3, as DNA: TGTGCCATCAGGGAGGGACAGGGGGCCGGGGAGCTGTTTTTT. This codes for CAIREGQGAGELFF.

The V call is TRBV29-1, the J call TRBJ1-1, with no clear D. Trimming took off 8 bases at V and 2 bases at J, with 12 bases between the two ends. The CDR3 loop spans 12 amino acids. Germline loops: CDR1 SQVTM, CDR2 ANQGSEA. In DNA form, the CDR3 reads TGCAGCTCTAAGCGGGAAAACACTGAAGCTTTCTTT. It yields the protein CSSKRENTEAFF.

This sequence joins TRBV27 and TRBJ1-5, with unresolved D. Trimming stripped 3 bases from V and 10 bases from J, with 13 bases between. The CDR3 is 13 residues long. From germline, CDR1 is MNHEY and CDR2 SMNVEV (reference sequence). CDR3 nucleotides: TGTGCCAGCAGTTTTGGGCAGGAGGGTCCCCAGCATTTT. Translation: CASSFGQEGPQHF.

The V gene is TRBV19, the J gene TRBJ2-1; D gene ambiguous. The CDR3 totals 13 residues. V was trimmed by 4 bases and J by 10 bases, leaving 14 bases between them. The germline V gene encodes CDR1 LNHDA and CDR2 SQIVND (reference sequence). CDR3 protein: CASSKARREEQFF. The CDR3 coding sequence is TGTGCCAGTAGTAAAGCTCGGAGAGAGGAGCAGTTCTTC.

Here the CDR3 reads CASNILPGQGSGEQYF. The CDR3 nucleotides read TGTGCCAGCAACATTCTACCGGGACAGGGGTCCGGCGAGCAGTACTTC. The V gene is TRBV28, the J gene TRBJ2-7; 10 nucleotides agree with TRBD1. Germline lookup yields CDR1 MDHEN and CDR2 SYDVKM. This CDR3 comprises 16 residues. Trimming at V came to 7 bases and at J to 6 bases, leaving 15 bases not matched to a gene.

The chain uses TRBV5-4 and TRBJ2-2; 8 bases match TRBD1. V lost 4 bases to trimming and J lost 6 bases; unmatched junction nucleotides: 5. The germline V gene has CDR1 SGHNT and CDR2 YYREEE (reference sequence). This CDR3 spans 14 amino acids. This CDR3 reads CASSGRTGPGELFF. In DNA form, the CDR3 reads TGTGCCAGCAGCGGTCGGACAGGGCCCGGGGAGCTGTTTTTT.

The V call is TRBV19, the J call TRBJ2-5, with TRBD2 as a possible D gene (5 bases). Per germline, CDR1 LNHDA and CDR2 SQIVND (reference sequence). V lost 6 bases to trimming and J lost 2 bases, with 16 bases between them. The CDR3 is made up of 15 amino acids. The CDR3 reads CASRPGIRLQETQYF. CDR3 bases: TGTGCCAGTAGGCCGGGAATTCGCCTTCAAGAGACCCAGTACTTC.

The chain employs TRBV7-6 and TRBJ2-7; 9 bases are shared with TRBD1. The ends lost 1 base at V and 4 bases at J; junction bases unmatched: 8. Germline CDR1 is SGHVS and CDR2 is FNYEAQ. The CDR3 runs to 16 residues. CDR3 coding DNA: TGTGCCAGCAGCTTAGAATCCGGGACAGGGCCTTACGAGCAGTACTTC. It encodes CASSLESGTGPYEQYF.

The chain carries TRBV4-1 and TRBJ2-7; the match to TRBD1 covers 9 bases. CDR3 length: 13 amino acids. Germline V gives CDR1 MGHRA, CDR2 YSYEKL. V shed 2 bases and J 5 bases; nucleotides not matched to a gene: 1. The CDR3, as DNA: TGCGCCAGCAGCCAAACAGGGGGCGACGAGCAGTACTTC. Translation: CASSQTGGDEQYF.

V usage is TRBV15 and J usage is TRBJ1-6; unclear D gene. Germline V gene sequence: CDR1 LNHNV, CDR2 YYDKDF (reference sequence). The ends were cut back, 1 base at V and 9 bases at J, with 16 bases in the middle. This CDR3 comprises 16 residues. CDR3 region: CATSRGQDSGISPLHF. The CDR3 bases are TGTGCCACCAGCAGAGGTCAGGATTCCGGGATTTCACCCCTCCACTTT.

This clone was detected only once. This chain joins TRBV5-6 and TRBJ2-7; 9 nucleotides align to TRBD1. The CDR3 is 14 amino acids. The germline gives CDR1 SGHDT, CDR2 YYEEEE. The V segment lost 5 bases and the J segment 1 base; nucleotides outside the gene matches: 4. The CDR3 sequence is CASSYGTGSYEQYF. CDR3 nucleotide sequence: TGTGCCAGCAGTTACGGGACAGGGTCCTACGAGCAGTACTTC.

The chain couples TRBV6-6 to TRBJ2-5, with 9 bases matching TRBD1. Per germline, CDR1 MNHNY and CDR2 SVGAGI (reference sequence). The CDR3 runs to 15 residues. V dropped 7 bases and J dropped 3; count of bases not matched to a gene: 9. The CDR3 loop reads CASTLAGTGKETQYF. The CDR3 nucleotides read TGTGCCAGCACCCTAGCCGGGACAGGGAAAGAGACCCAGTACTTC.

V is TRBV2 and J is TRBJ2-2, with D hard to call. The V and J ends lost 7 bases and 3 bases respectively, with 3 bases between them. Germline lookup yields CDR1 SNHLY and CDR2 FYNNEI. This CDR3 contains 11 residues. The CDR3 region is CASTYTGELFF. CDR3 sequence (DNA): TGTGCCAGCACCTACACCGGGGAGCTGTTTTTT.